What follows is one T cell receptor beta chain and its context. This clone was observed at least ten times. What this receptor recognizes is not known. There are no base qualities to consult, and no much larger clone falls within one base. The library came from PCR. Reads for this sample came from an Illumina HiSeq 4000. High-throughput sequencing was used to profile the CDR3 region of the TCR beta-chain in every patient. Turning to the authors' computational methods: Drawing on CDR3 differences between clinicopathological groups, the researchers built a classifier meant to tell apart patients with distant-metastatic papillary thyroid cancer. The Shannon index was used to measure repertoire diversity, and the Morisita-Horn index was used to measure how similar tumor and blood repertoires were. TCRdb took the public reads, trimmed them with fastp at Q25, ran MiXCR for clone calling and kept in-frame beta chains. The V and J calls and clone size are TCRdb's, not the authors'. The sample includes about 48,000 clones, with 22% observed a single time. Clones ranked in the top ten supply roughly 3.8% of the sample.

From cysteine to phenylalanine, the CDR3 is 15 amino acids long. CDR3 DNA only is kept here, 45 bases in frame from base 1. Per the germline V gene, SGHTA is the CDR1 and FQGNSA is the CDR2. V gives up 3 bases and J gives up 7 bases, and the segment between their germline ends measures 16 bases. These data are taken from a study of metastatic and nonmetastatic thyroid tumors (TCRdb year 2020). Looking at the study overall: The researchers compared repertoires between peripheral blood samples and tumor or nodule tissue samples from patients with malignant or benign thyroid disease. The study at large found these results: In both blood and tumor samples, TCR beta diversity was reported to be significantly higher in malignant tumors than in benign nodules.

None of the patients had been given any treatment before thyroid surgery. Patient clinical samples collected from 2012 to 2018 were retrospectively analysed using T-cell receptor beta sequencing. Sample: blood. The sequence was collected from a male donor with papillary thyroid cancer or a benign thyroid nodule (not recorded which). Some clones in this sample may be carry-over from other donors' samples. Recombination connected TRBV7-2 to TRBJ2-1, and TRBD1 may be the D gene, going by 6 matching bases. For the CDR3, the sequence is CASSFARQGWNEQFF. The DNA sequence is as follows: TGTGCCAGCAGCTTTGCTCGGCAGGGGTGGAATGAGCAGTTCTTC.